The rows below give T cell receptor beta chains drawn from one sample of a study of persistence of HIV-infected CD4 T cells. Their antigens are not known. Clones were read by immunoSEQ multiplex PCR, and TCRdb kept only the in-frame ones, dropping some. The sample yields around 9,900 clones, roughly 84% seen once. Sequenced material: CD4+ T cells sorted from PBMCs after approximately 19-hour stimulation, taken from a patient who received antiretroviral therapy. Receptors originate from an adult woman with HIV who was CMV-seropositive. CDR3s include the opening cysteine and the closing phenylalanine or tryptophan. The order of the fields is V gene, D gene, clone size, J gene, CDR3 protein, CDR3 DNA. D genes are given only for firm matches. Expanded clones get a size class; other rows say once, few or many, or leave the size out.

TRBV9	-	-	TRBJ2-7	CASSVAGGRDEQYF	TGTGCCAGCAGCGTAGCTGGAGGACGGGACGAGCAGTACTTC
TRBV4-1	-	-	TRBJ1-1	CASSQDLPGGNTEAFF	TGCGCCAGCAGCCAAGATCTCCCCGGGGGGAACACTGAAGCTTTCTTT
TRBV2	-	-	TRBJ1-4	CASLARGNEKLFF	TGTGCCAGCTTGGCGAGGGGGAATGAAAAACTGTTTTTT
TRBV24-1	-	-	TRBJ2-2	CATKGENTGELFF	TGTGCCACCAAGGGGGAGAACACCGGGGAGCTGTTTTTT
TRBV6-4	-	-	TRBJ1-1	CASSDQVGTEAFF	TGTGCCAGCAGTGATCAGGTAGGCACTGAAGCTTTCTTT
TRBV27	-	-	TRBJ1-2	CASSSPGPGGYTF	TGTGCCAGCAGTTCTCCAGGGCCGGGGGGCTACACCTTC
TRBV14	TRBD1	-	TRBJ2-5	CASSPRTGSRVKETQYF	TGTGCCAGCAGCCCCAGGACAGGGTCGAGGGTAAAAGAGACCCAGTACTTC
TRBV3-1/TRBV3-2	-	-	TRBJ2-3	CASSQTLAPDTQYF	TGTGCCAGCAGCCAAACCCTCGCCCCAGATACGCAGTATTTT
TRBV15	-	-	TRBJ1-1	CATSRVRLSAGTEAFF	TGTGCCACCAGCAGAGTACGACTGAGTGCCGGCACTGAAGCTTTCTTT
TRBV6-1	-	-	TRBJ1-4	CASSESGLENEKLFF	TGTGCCAGCAGTGAGAGCGGTTTAGAGAATGAAAAACTGTTTTTT
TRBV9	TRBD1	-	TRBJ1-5	CASNPTGDSNQPQHF	TGTGCCAGCAACCCGACAGGGGATAGCAATCAGCCCCAGCATTTT
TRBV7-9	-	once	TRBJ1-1	CASSLDFSLGANTEAFF	TGTGCCAGCAGCTTAGATTTTAGTTTGGGGGCGAACACTGAAGCTTTCTTT
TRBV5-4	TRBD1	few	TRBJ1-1	CASSLGTGWTEAFF	TGTGCCAGCAGCCTAGGGACAGGATGGACTGAAGCTTTCTTT
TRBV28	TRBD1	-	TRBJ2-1	CASSLGAGGRFEQFF	TGTGCCAGCAGTTTAGGGGCAGGGGGACGTTTTGAGCAGTTCTTC
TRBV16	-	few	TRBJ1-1	CASSVGRKNTEAFF	TGTGCCAGCAGCGTGGGACGGAAAAACACTGAAGCTTTCTTT
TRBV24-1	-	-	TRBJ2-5	CATGVGAQETQYF	TGTGCCACGGGGGTAGGGGCCCAAGAGACCCAGTACTTC
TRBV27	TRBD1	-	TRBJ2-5	CASSRGQTYQETQYF	TGTGCCAGCAGCCGGGGACAGACGTACCAAGAGACCCAGTACTTC
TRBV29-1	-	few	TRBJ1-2	CSVRRTEYGYTF	TGCAGCGTTAGGAGGACAGAATATGGCTACACCTTC
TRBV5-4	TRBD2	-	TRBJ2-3	CASSLWTSGGADTQYF	TGTGCCAGCAGCTTGTGGACTAGCGGGGGGGCAGATACGCAGTATTTT
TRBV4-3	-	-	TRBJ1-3	CASSHANREGNTIYF	TGCGCCAGCAGCCATGCTAACAGGGAGGGAAACACCATATATTTT
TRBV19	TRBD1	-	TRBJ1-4	CASGGQGAHEKLFF	TGTGCCAGTGGTGGGCAGGGGGCGCATGAAAAACTGTTTTTT
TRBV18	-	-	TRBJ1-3	CASSPPNTDSGNTIYF	TGTGCCAGCTCACCGCCTAATACAGATTCTGGAAACACCATATATTTT
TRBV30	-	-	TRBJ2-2	CAWSGGGYLSGELFF	TGTGCCTGGAGTGGTGGGGGATATTTGTCCGGGGAGCTGTTTTTT
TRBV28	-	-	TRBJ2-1	CASYPPGTYNEQFF	TGTGCCAGCTACCCCCCGGGAACCTACAATGAGCAGTTCTTC
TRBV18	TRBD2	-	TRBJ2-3	CASSRGLGTSGTDTQYF	TGTGCCAGCTCACGAGGCCTCGGGACTAGCGGCACAGATACGCAGTATTTT
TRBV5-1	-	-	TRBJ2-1	CASSPGQPFYNEQFF	TGCGCCAGCAGCCCTGGACAGCCCTTTTACAATGAGCAGTTCTTC
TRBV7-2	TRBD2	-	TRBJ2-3	CASSLGGGVNTQYF	TGTGCCAGCAGCTTAGGCGGGGGAGTGAATACGCAGTATTTT
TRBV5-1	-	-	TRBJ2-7	CASSLTDPYEQYF	TGCGCCAGCAGCTTGACTGACCCCTACGAGCAGTACTTC
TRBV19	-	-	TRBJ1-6	CASSIRILGQIYSPLHF	TGTGCCAGTAGTATACGGATTTTGGGGCAGATCTATTCACCCCTCCACTTT
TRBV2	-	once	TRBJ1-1	CASRSRTGNTEAFF	TGTGCCAGCAGATCTCGGACGGGGAACACTGAAGCTTTCTTT
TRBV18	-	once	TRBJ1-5	CASSPGDSNQPQHF	TGTGCCAGCTCACCAGGAGACAGCAATCAGCCCCAGCATTTT
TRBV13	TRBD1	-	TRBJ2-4	CASSPPGQGGDIQYF	TGTGCCAGCAGCCCTCCCGGACAGGGGGGAGACATTCAGTACTTC
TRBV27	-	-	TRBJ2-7	CASRGTAHYEQYF	TGTGCCAGCCGTGGGACGGCGCACTACGAGCAGTACTTC
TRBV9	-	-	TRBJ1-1	CASSPQGRATGGEAFF	TGTGCCAGCAGCCCCCAGGGGAGGGCGACTGGTGGAGAAGCTTTCTTT
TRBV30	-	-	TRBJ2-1	CAWSGAPTGRNEQFF	TGTGCCTGGAGTGGGGCCCCGACAGGGAGGAATGAGCAGTTCTTC
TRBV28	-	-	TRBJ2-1	CASSLMSSYNEQFF	TGTGCCAGCAGTTTAATGTCATCCTACAATGAGCAGTTCTTC
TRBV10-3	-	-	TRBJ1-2	CAISGQGSYGYTF	TGTGCCATCAGTGGTCAGGGATCTTATGGCTACACCTTC
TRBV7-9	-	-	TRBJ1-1	CASSLPTGKRGRNTEAFF	TGTGCCAGCAGCTTACCTACAGGGAAAAGGGGTCGTAACACTGAAGCTTTCTTT
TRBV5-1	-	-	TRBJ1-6	CASSLETNLDSPLHF	TGCGCCAGCAGCTTGGAGACCAATCTCGATTCACCCCTCCACTTT
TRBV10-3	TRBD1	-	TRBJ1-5	CATTTGTGSQPQHF	TGTGCCACCACGACCGGGACAGGGAGCCAGCCCCAGCATTTT
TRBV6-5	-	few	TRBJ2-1	CASSYRDNEQFF	TGTGCCAGCAGTTACAGGGACAATGAGCAGTTCTTC